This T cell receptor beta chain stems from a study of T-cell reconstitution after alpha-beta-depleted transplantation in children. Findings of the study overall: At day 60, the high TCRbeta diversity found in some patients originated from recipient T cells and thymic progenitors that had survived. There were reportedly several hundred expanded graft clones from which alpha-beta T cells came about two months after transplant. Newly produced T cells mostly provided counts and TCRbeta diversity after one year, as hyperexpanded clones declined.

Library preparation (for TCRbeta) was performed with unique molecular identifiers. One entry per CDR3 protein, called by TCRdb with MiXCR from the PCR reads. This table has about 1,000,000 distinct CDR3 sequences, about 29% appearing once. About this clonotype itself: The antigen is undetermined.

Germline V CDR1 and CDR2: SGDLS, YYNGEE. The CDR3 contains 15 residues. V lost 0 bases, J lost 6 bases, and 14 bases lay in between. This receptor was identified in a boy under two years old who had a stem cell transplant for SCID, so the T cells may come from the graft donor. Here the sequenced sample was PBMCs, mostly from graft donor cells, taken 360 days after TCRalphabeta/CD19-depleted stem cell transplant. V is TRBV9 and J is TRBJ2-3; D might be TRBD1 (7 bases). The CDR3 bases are TGTGCCAGCAGCGTAGGGGGGGACAGAGGGGATACGCAGTATTTT. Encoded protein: CASSVGGDRGDTQYF.